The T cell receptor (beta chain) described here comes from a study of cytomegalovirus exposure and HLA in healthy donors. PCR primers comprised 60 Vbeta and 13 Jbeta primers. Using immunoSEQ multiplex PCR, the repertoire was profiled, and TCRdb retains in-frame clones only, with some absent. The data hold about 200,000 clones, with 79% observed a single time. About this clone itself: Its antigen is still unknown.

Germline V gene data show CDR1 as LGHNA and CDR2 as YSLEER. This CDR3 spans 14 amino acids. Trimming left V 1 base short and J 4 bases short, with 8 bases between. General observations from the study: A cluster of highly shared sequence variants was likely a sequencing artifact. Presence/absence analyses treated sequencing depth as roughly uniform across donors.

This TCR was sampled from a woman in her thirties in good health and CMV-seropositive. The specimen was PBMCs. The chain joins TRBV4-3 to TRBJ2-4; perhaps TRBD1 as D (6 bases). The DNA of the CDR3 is TGCGCCAGCAGCCAAGCCGGACAGAAAAACATTCAGTACTTC. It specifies CASSQAGQKNIQYF.